This T cell receptor beta chain was found in a study of cytomegalovirus exposure and HLA in healthy donors (dated by TCRdb to the late 2010s). At the level of the whole study: In an earlier analysis of some 550 of the donors, around 300 Gb of sequence data and 100 million or so unique TCR beta sequences from 150 million to 200 million T cells were reported. An early release that covered about 600 HLA-typed donors contained about 300 gigabases of sequencing data and 75 million to 100 million unique TCR sequences. Among the roughly 400 genotyped donors, around 81% belonged to the genetic ancestry cluster associated with self-reported Caucasian donors. The study was designed to test whether signatures of past pathogen exposure could be identified by cataloging public T cell receptors. The T cell repertoires of some 700 subjects were profiled by immunosequencing and related to cytomegalovirus serostatus. In addition to the first cohort of roughly 700 subjects, a separate validation cohort of 130 or so different subjects was used. High-throughput TCR immunosequencing, statistical association of individual TCRs with disease status, and machine learning were combined to predict cytomegalovirus infection status. To study patterns of TCR occurrence, a later analysis re-analyzed previously published TCR beta repertoires from 550 to 800 donors and added high-resolution HLA genotyping. Rather than using new phenotypic data, the later analysis identified candidate immune exposures from TCR beta sequences and from how often those sequences occurred across donors. To decide whether each TCR beta V gene segment behaved as functional or pseudogenic, an earlier analysis of approximately 590 of the donors relied on high-throughput TCR beta sequencing. Donor age, sex, ethnicity and CMV serostatus were compiled alongside the repertoire data. In a later genetic analysis, genome-wide SNP genotypes for about three fifths of the roughly 670 donors were used, and that subset was treated as a discovery cohort. All discovery cohort repertoires had been generated using a single sequencing platform. Class I and class II HLA loci were covered by the typing at four-digit resolution. The number of typed donors differed by locus: about 620-630 for A, B, C, DRB1 and DQB1; some 500 for DQA1; 606 for DPA1; and 450 to 480 for DPB1. Several DR-DQ haplotypes were treated as single units for association and clustering because of strong linkage in the cohort. Among roughly 400 genotyped donors of the cohort, an average of about 240,000 unique TCR beta nucleotide sequences were sequenced per donor, about a sixth of them non-productive.

The cohort comprised some 700 healthy bone marrow donors. Cohort members were all nominally healthy when sampled, although unrecorded immune exposures were likely present. The donor was CMV seronegative and belonged to the group of approximately 320 seronegative cohort members. A peripheral blood sample was provided by each donor, and peripheral blood mononuclear cells were used for TCR beta sequencing. The Qiagen DNeasy Blood Extraction Kit was used to extract genomic DNA from the blood cell samples. Remarks on this clone: Its antigen is still unknown. No quality values exist for individual bases; no much larger clone is one base distant.

Paper-wide results and their limitations: The study gave a list of about 170 TCR beta chains associated with cytomegalovirus. Because HLA typing was missing for some donors at each locus, association tests included only the typed subset. While some public TCRs were present in many individuals, most TCR sequences turned up only very rarely across donors. A further reported finding was that TCR beta sequences accurately predicted the HLA-A and HLA-B alleles for most subjects in the first cohort. A later genetic analysis reported fewer N-insertions in productive TCRs among donors in an Asian-associated ancestry cluster than the 666-donor mean. According to a later analysis, most CMV-associated TCR beta chains appeared to be HLA-restricted, and the HLA associations seemed to be driven largely by CMV exposure. The earlier analysis of 587 of the donors excluded 15 to 20 rarely observed V segments, including chromosome 9 orphons, because counts were too low. The classifier was reported to diagnose cytomegalovirus status with high specificity and sensitivity in both the original cohort and the validation cohort. The sequencing pipeline was judged likely to have produced a cluster of highly shared sequence variants as a technical artifact. Strong co-occurrence of HLA alleles, especially DR and DQ, made assigning TCR associations to individual alleles difficult. Linkage disequilibrium might explain the correlated functional status among segregating V segments, but an unknown experimental factor could not be excluded. Roughly uniform sequencing depth across donors was assumed in presence/absence analyses, although this assumption may not hold. A few of the identified cytomegalovirus-associated TCR beta chains were confirmed in vitro to be specific for cytomegalovirus antigens. The authors suggested that the approach could potentially be generalized to other disease states and immunological phenotypes. Specific HLA alleles were associated with some 15,000 TCR beta sequences at a false discovery rate of 0.05 in a later analysis. In a later analysis, the rate of TCR association differed among HLA loci, with DRB1 alleles having the most associated TCRs and HLA-C alleles having the fewest. A later genetic analysis associated a missense DCLRE1C variant with V-gene and J-gene trimming of TCR beta chains, and an independent cohort replicated the association. A later analysis reported that several top co-occurrence clusters appeared linked to parvovirus B19, influenza, CMV and Epstein-Barr virus. CMV serostatus was the only immune exposure information available for the cohort. This cohort had only TCR beta chains sequenced, and the lack of alpha or paired-chain data limited which features could be detected. In an earlier analysis of some 540 of the donors, most TCR beta V segments appeared in productive rearrangements about 90% or about 30% of the time, broadly matching IMGT annotations. A later analysis found that HLA-associated TCR beta chains were more clonally expanded and had lower generation probabilities than equally common non-associated chains.

Receptors were amplified or captured by the immunoSEQ multiplex PCR assay. A mixture of 60 forward primers for TCR Vbeta segments and 13 reverse primers for TCR Jbeta segments was used in the multiplex PCR. Amplification of the CDR3 region of rearranged TCR beta genes was performed with a multiplex PCR assay on genomic DNA. The Illumina HiSeq System was used to sequence the amplified TCR beta libraries as 87-base-pair reads. From the authors' description of their analysis: A later analysis tallied 75 million to 85 million unique TCR beta chains across the approximately 670 repertoires, and about 12 million of those chains were shared by two or more donors. A nearest-neighbor algorithm error-corrected the raw reads and collapsed the reads into unique sequences, merging closely related sequences to remove PCR and sequencing errors. V, D and J gene segments were assigned by aligning CDR3 sequences to IMGT reference sequences. For a sequence to be retained, a match of at least six nucleotides was required to both a V gene segment and a J gene segment. A rearrangement counted as productive if the CDR3 had no stop codons and remained in frame with V and J, and every other rearrangement counted as non-productive. CDR3 was defined by IMGT convention, running from the second conserved V-encoded cysteine to the conserved J-encoded phenylalanine. The earlier analysis of 450 to 750 of the donors excluded any sequence lacking an unambiguous match to a single V gene segment. An earlier analysis of several hundred of the donors classified V segments as functional when productive rearrangements were above 56.7% and as segregating when the standard deviation between donors was above 5%. A statistical classification framework was developed to diagnose cytomegalovirus status using the catalog of TCR beta chain sequences. In a later analysis, TCR nucleotide sequences were compared against IMGT/GENE-DB human TR gene sequences so that V and J genes could be assigned. The TCRdist pipeline was used in a later analysis to assign CDR3 sequences and most-parsimonious VDJ recombination scenarios. In a later analysis, every TCR beta chain was defined by the combination of its CDR3 amino acid sequence and its V-gene family, and reads without a unique V-gene family were dropped. A later analysis removed 600 or so highly shared, low-generation-probability nucleotide sequences to deal with suspected cross-contamination and a sequencing artifact. In a later analysis, a clonal expansion index was calculated for each public chain from normalized within-repertoire ranks of inferred template counts. In a later analysis, generation probabilities were computed with a VDJ recombination model fitted to out-of-frame rearrangements, and the resulting probabilities were checked against IGoR. A later analysis scored TCR-TCR, TCR-HLA and TCR-CMV co-occurrence with hypergeometric tests, applying a repertoire-size bias correction to TCR pairs. False discovery rates were estimated in a later analysis by permuting HLA or CMV assignments 20 times. A later analysis grouped co-occurring TCRs with DBSCAN, adding TCRdist sequence similarity when clustering within HLA-allele-positive subsets. Co-occurrence clustering excluded repertoires with fewer than 30,000 or more than 120,000 public chains, plus five with anomalous nucleotide sharing. The table comes from immuneACCESS by way of TCRdb, which keeps in-frame sequences with V and J called. Part of the clones is missing from these tables; in studies checked, under half for an unresolved V gene and the rest for unknown reasons. That table furnishes V, J and clone size, whereas the DNA furnished D and trimming. In this sample the table shows around 180,000 clones, over 60% of which occur a single time. The biggest ten clones account for around 6% of the sample.

The receptor's source is a man aged 35-49 years in good health and CMV-seronegative. The sequenced material came from PBMCs.

The CDR3 here reads CASSILQGAGTDTQYF. The sequenced DNA: TGTGCCAGTAGTATCCTACAGGGGGCGGGCACAGATACGCAGTATTTT. The V and J segments used are TRBV19 and TRBJ2-3; TRBD1 matches 9 bases in the middle. CDR3 length: 16 amino acids, cysteine to phenylalanine. The retained sequence is limited to the CDR3, 48 bases, with the frame set at the first base. CDR1 and CDR2 are drawn from the germline V gene (reference sequence): LNHDA, SQIVND. V is trimmed back by 3 bases and J by 1 base, and the junction contains 5 bases that no gene match accounts for.